One sample yielded the 10 T cell receptor beta chains listed below, sequenced in a study of OX40 agonist ivuxolimab in advanced cancers. Only in-frame clones appear in the TCRdb table, and some are missing; sequencing was by immunoSEQ multiplex PCR. The sample shows about 83,000 clones, about 81% of them seen only once. The material was CD4+ or CD8+ T cells sorted from blood, obtained in a trial of the OX40 agonist ivuxolimab. These receptors came from an adult with an advanced solid tumor such as melanoma, head and neck, liver or kidney cancer.

The rearrangement joins TRBV7-9 to TRBJ2-7; weak D call: TRBD1 (6 bases). Per the germline V gene, CDR1 is SEHNR and CDR2 is FQNEAQ (reference sequence). V shed 2 bases and J shed 4 bases, with 12 bases lying between them. The CDR3 extends over 14 amino acids. The CDR3 sequence: CASSLSRQAYEQYF. CDR3 bases: TGTGCCAGCAGCTTAAGCCGACAGGCTTACGAGCAGTACTTC.

A single count supports this clone. This rearrangement joins TRBV2 to TRBJ2-1, with 10 bases identical to TRBD1. The V gene end was trimmed by 4 bases and the J gene end by 5 bases; junction bases not matched to a gene: 5. Germline assignment: CDR1 SNHLY and CDR2 FYNNEI. The CDR3 runs to 15 residues. The chain's CDR3 is CASSADRGPHNEQFF. The CDR3 coding sequence is TGTGCCAGCAGTGCCGACAGGGGGCCACACAATGAGCAGTTCTTC. Together with reference TRBV2 and TRBJ2-1, the CDR3 gives the full variable domain: EPEVTQTPSHQVTQMGQEVILRCVPISNHLYFYWYRQILGQKVEFLVSFYNNEISEKSEIFDDQFSVERPDGSNFTLKIRSTKLEDSAMYFCASSADRGPHNEQFFGPGTRLTVL.

The chain is built from TRBV7-2 and TRBJ1-5; D call uncertain. Germline V gene sequence: CDR1 SGHTA, CDR2 FQGNSA. This CDR3 has 15 residues. V was clipped by 1 base and J by 3 bases, with 10 bases between them. For the CDR3, the DNA is TGTGCCAGCAGCTTAGAGGGAACAGACAATCAGCCCCAGCATTTT. It translates to CASSLEGTDNQPQHF.

The rearrangement links TRBV6-5 to TRBJ1-5, with TRBD1 matching 10 bases. CDR3 size: 16 residues. Per the germline V gene, CDR1 is MNHEY and CDR2 is SVGAGI. V lost 4 bases to trimming and J lost 7 bases; unmatched junction nucleotides: 10. The CDR3 loop is CASSSRDRGLLQPQHF. The CDR3 bases are TGTGCCAGCAGTTCGCGCGACAGGGGGCTATTACAGCCCCAGCATTTT.

The J gene is TRBJ2-6, the V gene TRBV19; 7 bases align to TRBD1. The length of the CDR3 is 17 residues. The V gene end was trimmed by 1 base and the J gene end by 2 bases; junction bases not matched to a gene: 5. Germline V gene sequence: CDR1 LNHDA, CDR2 SQIVND (reference sequence). The CDR3 nucleotides are TGTGCCAGTAGTATAGGTACTCAGGGGGCTGGGGCCAACGTCCTGACTTTC. The encoded protein is CASSIGTQGAGANVLTF. Combining the CDR3 with reference TRBV19 and TRBJ2-6 gives the whole variable domain DGGITQSPKYLFRKEGQNVTLSCEQNLNHDAMYWYRQDPGQGLRLIYYSQIVNDFQKGDIAEGYSVSREKKESFPLTVTSAQKNPTAFYLCASSIGTQGAGANVLTFGAGSRLTVL.

This chain uses TRBV2 with TRBJ1-5, with 7 bases aligning to TRBD1. The CDR3 contains 14 residues. The V gene's germline CDR1 is SNHLY and CDR2 FYNNEI. V dropped 5 bases and J dropped 7; count of bases not matched to a gene: 8. This CDR3 is CASSSQGRRQPQHF. The CDR3 DNA reads as TGTGCCAGCAGTTCACAGGGGCGGAGGCAGCCCCAGCATTTT.

The chain joins TRBV28 to TRBJ1-5, with D maybe TRBD1 (5 bases). CDR1 is MDHEN, CDR2 SYDVKM, per germline. The ends were cut back, 6 bases at V and 5 bases at J, with 14 bases in the middle. CDR3 length equals 14 residues. This CDR3 is CASRKRIRDQPQHF. In nucleotides, the CDR3 is TGTGCCAGCAGGAAAAGAATCAGGGATCAGCCCCAGCATTTT.

The rearrangement joins TRBV9 to TRBJ2-3; 12 bases agree with TRBD2. Germline-derived CDR1 and CDR2 are SGDLS and YYNGEE. This CDR3 has 18 residues. J lost 3 bases, V lost 4 bases, and 12 bases had no gene match. Here the CDR3 DNA reads TGTGCCAGCAGCAGACTAGCGGGGGCATCGAAAACAACAGATACGCAGTATTTT. It translates to CASSRLAGASKTTDTQYF.

Only one count was recorded for this clone. The J gene is TRBJ2-1, the V gene TRBV5-8; D tentatively reads TRBD1 or TRBD2 (5 bases each). This CDR3 region has 14 residues. Germline V gives CDR1 SGHTS, CDR2 YDEGEE. V dropped 4 bases and J dropped 4 bases, with 12 bases sitting between them. The CDR3: CASSPGTDYNEQFF. The CDR3 bases are TGTGCCAGCAGCCCAGGGACGGATTACAATGAGCAGTTCTTC.

The chain has TRBV5-1 and TRBJ2-5, with D possibly matching TRBD2 (5 bases). V was cut by 2 bases and J by 5 bases, with 13 bases left in between. The CDR3 has 14 amino acids. Germline V CDR1 and CDR2: SGHRS, YFSETQ. As DNA, the CDR3 is TGCGCCAGCAGCTTCGGGGTGGGGATGGAGACCCAGTACTTC. Protein: CASSFGVGMETQYF.